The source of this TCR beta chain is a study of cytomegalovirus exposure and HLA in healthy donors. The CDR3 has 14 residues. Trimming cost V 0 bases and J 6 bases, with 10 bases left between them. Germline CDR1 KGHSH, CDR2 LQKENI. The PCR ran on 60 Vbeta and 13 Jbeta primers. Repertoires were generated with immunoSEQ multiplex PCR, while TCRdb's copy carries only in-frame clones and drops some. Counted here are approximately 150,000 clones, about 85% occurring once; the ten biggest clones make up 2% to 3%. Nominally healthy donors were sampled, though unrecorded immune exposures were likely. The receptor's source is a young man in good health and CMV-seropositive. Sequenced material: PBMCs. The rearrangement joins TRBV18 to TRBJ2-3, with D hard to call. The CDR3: CASSPPANPDTQYF. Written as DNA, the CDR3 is TGTGCCAGCTCACCACCAGCTAACCCGGATACGCAGTATTTT.